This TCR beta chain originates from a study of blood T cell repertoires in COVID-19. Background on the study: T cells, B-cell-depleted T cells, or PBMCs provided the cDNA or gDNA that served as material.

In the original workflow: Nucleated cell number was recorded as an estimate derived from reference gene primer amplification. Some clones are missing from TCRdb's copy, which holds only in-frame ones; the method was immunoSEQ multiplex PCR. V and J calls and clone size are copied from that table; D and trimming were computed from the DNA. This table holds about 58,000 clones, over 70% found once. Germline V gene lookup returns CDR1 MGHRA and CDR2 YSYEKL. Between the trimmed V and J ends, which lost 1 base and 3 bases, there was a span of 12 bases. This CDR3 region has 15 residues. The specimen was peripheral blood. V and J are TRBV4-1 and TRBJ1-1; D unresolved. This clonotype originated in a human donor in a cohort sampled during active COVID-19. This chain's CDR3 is CASSQVEVVDTEAFF. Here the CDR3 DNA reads TGCGCCAGCAGCCAAGTAGAGGTTGTGGACACTGAAGCTTTCTTT.